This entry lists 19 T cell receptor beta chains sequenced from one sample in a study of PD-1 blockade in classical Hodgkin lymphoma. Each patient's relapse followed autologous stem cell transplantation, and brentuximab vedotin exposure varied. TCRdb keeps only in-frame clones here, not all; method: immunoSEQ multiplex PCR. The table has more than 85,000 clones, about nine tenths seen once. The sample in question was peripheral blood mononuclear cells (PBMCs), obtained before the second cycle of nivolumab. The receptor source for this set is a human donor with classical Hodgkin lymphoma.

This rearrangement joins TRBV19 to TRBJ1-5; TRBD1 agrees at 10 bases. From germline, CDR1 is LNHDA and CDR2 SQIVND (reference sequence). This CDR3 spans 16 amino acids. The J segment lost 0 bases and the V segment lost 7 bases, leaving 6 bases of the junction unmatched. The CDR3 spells CASKGQGVYSNQPQHF. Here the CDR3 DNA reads TGTGCCAGTAAAGGACAGGGGGTATATAGCAATCAGCCCCAGCATTTT.

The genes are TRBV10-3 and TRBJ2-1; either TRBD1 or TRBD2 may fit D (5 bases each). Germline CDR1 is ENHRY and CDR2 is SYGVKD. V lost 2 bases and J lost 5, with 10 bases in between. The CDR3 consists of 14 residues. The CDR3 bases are TGTGCCATCAGTGAGGCCGGGGCGAACAATGAGCAGTTCTTC. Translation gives CAISEAGANNEQFF.

CDR3 amino acids: CASSFFGAYEQYF. The CDR3 bases are TGTGCCAGCAGTTTTTTCGGGGCCTACGAGCAGTACTTC. The chain employs TRBV28 and TRBJ2-7; TRBD2 is a possible D gene (5 bases). This CDR3 contains 13 residues. Looked up from germline, CDR1 is MDHEN and CDR2 is SYDVKM. V lost 3 bases and J lost 2, with 8 bases in between.

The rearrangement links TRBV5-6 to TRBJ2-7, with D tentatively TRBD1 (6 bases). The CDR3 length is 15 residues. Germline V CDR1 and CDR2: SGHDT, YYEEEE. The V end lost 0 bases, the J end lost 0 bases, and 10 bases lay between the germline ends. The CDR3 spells CASSLGAGASYEQYF. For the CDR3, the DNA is TGTGCCAGCAGCTTGGGCGCAGGGGCCTCCTACGAGCAGTACTTC.

CDR3: CASSIGGGRSYEQYF. The CDR3 DNA reads TGTGCCAGTAGTATCGGCGGGGGCCGTTCCTACGAGCAGTACTTC. The rearrangement uses TRBV19 and TRBJ2-7; tentative D call: TRBD2 (7 bases). Germline assignment: CDR1 LNHDA and CDR2 SQIVND (reference sequence). CDR3 length: 15 amino acids. V shed 3 bases and J shed 1 base, with 13 bases lying between them.

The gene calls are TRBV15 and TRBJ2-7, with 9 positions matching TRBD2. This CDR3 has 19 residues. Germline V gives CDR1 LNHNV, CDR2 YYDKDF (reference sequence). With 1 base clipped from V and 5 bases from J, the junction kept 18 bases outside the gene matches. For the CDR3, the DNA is TGTGCCACCAGCAGAGGGCAACTAGCGGGCCCAGAGAATCTGGACGAGCAGTACTTC. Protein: CATSRGQLAGPENLDEQYF. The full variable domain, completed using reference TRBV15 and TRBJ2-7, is DAMVIQNPRYQVTQFGKPVTLSCSQTLNHNVMYWYQQKSSQAPKLLFHYYDKDFNNEADTPDNFQSRRPNTSFCFLDIRSPGLGDTAMYLCATSRGQLAGPENLDEQYFGPGTRLTVT.

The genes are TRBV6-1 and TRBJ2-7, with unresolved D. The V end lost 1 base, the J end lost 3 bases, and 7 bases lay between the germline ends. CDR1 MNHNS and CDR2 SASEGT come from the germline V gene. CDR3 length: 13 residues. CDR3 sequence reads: CASSEVALYEQYF. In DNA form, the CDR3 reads TGTGCCAGCAGTGAAGTCGCTCTCTACGAGCAGTACTTC.

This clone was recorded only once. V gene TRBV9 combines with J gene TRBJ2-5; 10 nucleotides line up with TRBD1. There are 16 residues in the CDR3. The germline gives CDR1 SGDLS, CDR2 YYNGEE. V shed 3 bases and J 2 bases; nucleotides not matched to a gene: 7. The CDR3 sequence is CASSARLDRGQETQYF. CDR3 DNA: TGTGCCAGCAGCGCACGTCTGGACAGGGGGCAAGAGACCCAGTACTTC.

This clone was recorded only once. The CDR3 DNA is TGTGCCAGCAGTTTACGAGGACTAGCGGGAGTGTCCAATGAGCAGTTCTTC. Protein: CASSLRGLAGVSNEQFF. The genes are TRBV27 and TRBJ2-1; TRBD2 agrees at 13 bases. Germline trimming cut 2 bases from V and 6 bases from J; bases unmatched to any gene: 7. The CDR3 has 17 amino acids. Per the germline V gene, CDR1 is MNHEY and CDR2 is SMNVEV (reference sequence).

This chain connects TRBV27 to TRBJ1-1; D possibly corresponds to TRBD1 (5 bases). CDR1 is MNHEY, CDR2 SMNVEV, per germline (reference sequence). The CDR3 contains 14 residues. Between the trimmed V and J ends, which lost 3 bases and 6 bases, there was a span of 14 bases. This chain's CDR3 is CASSFWGVGAEAFF. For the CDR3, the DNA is TGTGCCAGCAGTTTTTGGGGGGTTGGCGCTGAAGCTTTCTTT.

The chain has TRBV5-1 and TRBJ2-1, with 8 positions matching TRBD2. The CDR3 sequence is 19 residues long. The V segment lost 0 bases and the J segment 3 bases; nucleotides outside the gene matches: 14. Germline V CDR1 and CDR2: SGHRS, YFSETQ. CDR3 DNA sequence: TGCGCCAGCAGCTTGGATTCTCCGGGACTAGGAGTCGGCTACAATGAGCAGTTCTTC. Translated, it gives CASSLDSPGLGVGYNEQFF. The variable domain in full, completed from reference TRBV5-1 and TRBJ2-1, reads KAGVTQTPRYLIKTRGQQVTLSCSPISGHRSVSWYQQTPGQGLQFLFEYFSETQRNKGNFPGRFSGRQFSNSRSEMNVSTLELGDSALYLCASSLDSPGLGVGYNEQFFGPGTRLTVL.

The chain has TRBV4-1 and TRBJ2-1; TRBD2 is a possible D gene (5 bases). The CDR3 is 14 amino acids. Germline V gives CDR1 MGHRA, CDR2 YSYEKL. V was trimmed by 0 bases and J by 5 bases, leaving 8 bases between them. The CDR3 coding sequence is TGCGCCAGCAGCCAAGATAGCGTAGACAATGAGCAGTTCTTC. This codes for CASSQDSVDNEQFF.

The CDR3 sequence: CASSPLKAGVKYNEQFF. In DNA, the CDR3 is TGTGCCAGCAGCCCACTCAAAGCGGGAGTTAAATACAATGAGCAGTTCTTC. The chain joins TRBV27 to TRBJ2-1; 8 bases match TRBD2. Per germline, CDR1 MNHEY and CDR2 SMNVEV (reference sequence). V dropped 6 bases and J dropped 4; count of bases not matched to a gene: 14. This CDR3 has 17 residues.

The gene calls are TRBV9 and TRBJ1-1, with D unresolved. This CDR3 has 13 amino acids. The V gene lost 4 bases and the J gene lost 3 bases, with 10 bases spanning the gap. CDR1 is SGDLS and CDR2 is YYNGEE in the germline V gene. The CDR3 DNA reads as TGTGCCAGCAGCAAAAAAACCGACACTGAAGCTTTCTTT. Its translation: CASSKKTDTEAFF.

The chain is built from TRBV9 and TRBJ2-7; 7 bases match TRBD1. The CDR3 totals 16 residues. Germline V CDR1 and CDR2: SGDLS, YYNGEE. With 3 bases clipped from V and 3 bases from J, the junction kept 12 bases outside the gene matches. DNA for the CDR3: TGTGCCAGCAGCGAGGGGGCTGCGACCTTGGGCTACGAGCAGTACTTC. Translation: CASSEGAATLGYEQYF.

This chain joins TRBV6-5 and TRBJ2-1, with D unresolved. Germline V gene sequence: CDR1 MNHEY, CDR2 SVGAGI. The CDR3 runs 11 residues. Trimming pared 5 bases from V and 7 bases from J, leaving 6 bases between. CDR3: CASSRANEQFF. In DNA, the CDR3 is TGTGCCAGCAGTCGTGCTAATGAGCAGTTCTTC.

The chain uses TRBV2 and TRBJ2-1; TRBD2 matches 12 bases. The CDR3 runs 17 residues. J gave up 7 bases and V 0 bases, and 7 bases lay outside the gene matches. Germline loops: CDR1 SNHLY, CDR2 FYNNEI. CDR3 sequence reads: CASSEAKWTSGINEQFF. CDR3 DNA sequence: TGTGCCAGCAGTGAAGCAAAGTGGACTAGCGGGATAAATGAGCAGTTCTTC. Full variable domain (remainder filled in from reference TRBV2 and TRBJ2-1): EPEVTQTPSHQVTQMGQEVILRCVPISNHLYFYWYRQILGQKVEFLVSFYNNEISEKSEIFDDQFSVERPDGSNFTLKIRSTKLEDSAMYFCASSEAKWTSGINEQFFGPGTRLTVL.

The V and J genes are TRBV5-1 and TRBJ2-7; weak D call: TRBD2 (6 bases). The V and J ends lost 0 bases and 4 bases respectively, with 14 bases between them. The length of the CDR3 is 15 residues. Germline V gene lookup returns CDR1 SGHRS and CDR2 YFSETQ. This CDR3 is CASSLGLAAEYEQYF. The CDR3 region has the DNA TGCGCCAGCAGCTTGGGTTTAGCGGCCGAATACGAGCAGTACTTC. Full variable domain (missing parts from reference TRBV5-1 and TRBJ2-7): KAGVTQTPRYLIKTRGQQVTLSCSPISGHRSVSWYQQTPGQGLQFLFEYFSETQRNKGNFPGRFSGRQFSNSRSEMNVSTLELGDSALYLCASSLGLAAEYEQYFGPGTRLTVT.

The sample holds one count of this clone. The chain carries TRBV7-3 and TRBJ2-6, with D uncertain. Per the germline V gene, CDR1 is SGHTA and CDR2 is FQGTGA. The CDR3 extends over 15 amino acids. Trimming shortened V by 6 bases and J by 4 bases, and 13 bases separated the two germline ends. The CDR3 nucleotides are TGTGCCAGCAGTTCTCTCGCTTCCGGGGCCAACGTCCTGACTTTC. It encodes CASSSLASGANVLTF.